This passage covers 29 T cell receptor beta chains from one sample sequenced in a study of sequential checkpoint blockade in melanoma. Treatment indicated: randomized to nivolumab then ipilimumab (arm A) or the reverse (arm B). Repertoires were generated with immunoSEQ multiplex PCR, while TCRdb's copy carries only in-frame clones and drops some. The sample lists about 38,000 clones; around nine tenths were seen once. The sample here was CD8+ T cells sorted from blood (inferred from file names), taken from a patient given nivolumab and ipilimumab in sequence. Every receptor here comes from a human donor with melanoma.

The CDR3 DNA reads TGTGCCAGCAGTTTACAAGGGGGAGAGACCCAGTACTTC. This codes for CASSLQGGETQYF. The chain links TRBV27 to TRBJ2-5; TRBD1 might be the D (6 bases). Trimming cost V 2 bases and J 4 bases, with 8 bases left between them. Germline V gene sequence: CDR1 MNHEY, CDR2 SMNVEV (reference sequence). This CDR3 is built from 13 residues.

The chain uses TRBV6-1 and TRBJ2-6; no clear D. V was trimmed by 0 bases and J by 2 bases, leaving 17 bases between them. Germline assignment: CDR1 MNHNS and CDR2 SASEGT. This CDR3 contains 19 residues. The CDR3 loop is CASSEALIAFIAGANVLTF. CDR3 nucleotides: TGTGCCAGCAGTGAAGCGCTCATAGCCTTTATCGCTGGGGCCAACGTCCTGACTTTC.

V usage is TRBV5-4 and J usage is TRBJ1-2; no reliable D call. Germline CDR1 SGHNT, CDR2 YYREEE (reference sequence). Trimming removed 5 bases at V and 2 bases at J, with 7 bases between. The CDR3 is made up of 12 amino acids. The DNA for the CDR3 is TGTGCCAGCAGTGTACAGAACTATGGCTACACCTTC. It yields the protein CASSVQNYGYTF.

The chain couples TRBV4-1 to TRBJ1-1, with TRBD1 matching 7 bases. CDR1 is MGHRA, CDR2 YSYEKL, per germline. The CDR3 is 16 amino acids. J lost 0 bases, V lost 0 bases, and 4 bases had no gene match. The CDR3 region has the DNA TGCGCCAGCAGCCAAGATTTGGGACAGATGAACACTGAAGCTTTCTTT. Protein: CASSQDLGQMNTEAFF.

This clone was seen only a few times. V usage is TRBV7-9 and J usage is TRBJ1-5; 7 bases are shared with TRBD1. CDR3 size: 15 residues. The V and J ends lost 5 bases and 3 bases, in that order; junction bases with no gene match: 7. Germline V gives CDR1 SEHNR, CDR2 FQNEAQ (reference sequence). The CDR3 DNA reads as TGTGCCAGCAGCCCACCGGGGACAGACAATCAGCCCCAGCATTTT. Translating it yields CASSPPGTDNQPQHF.

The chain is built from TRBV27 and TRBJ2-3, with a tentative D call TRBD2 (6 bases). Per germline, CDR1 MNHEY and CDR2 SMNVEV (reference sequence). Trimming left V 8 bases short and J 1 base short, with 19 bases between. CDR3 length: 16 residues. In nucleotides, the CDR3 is TGTGCCAGCTGCCGGACCGCGGGGCTCGGCACAGATACGCAGTATTTT. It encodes CASCRTAGLGTDTQYF.

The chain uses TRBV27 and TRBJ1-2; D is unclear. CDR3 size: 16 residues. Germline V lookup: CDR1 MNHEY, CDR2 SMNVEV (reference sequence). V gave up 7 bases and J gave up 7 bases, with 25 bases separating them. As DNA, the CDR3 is TGTGCCAGCACCCAAACCTTCCCGACAAGCCCCTTTGGCTACACCTTC. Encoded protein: CASTQTFPTSPFGYTF.

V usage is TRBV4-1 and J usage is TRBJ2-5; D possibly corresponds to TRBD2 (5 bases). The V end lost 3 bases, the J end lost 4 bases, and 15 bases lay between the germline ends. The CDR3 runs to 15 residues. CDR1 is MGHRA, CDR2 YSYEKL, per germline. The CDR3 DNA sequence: TGCGCCAGCAGCCACCCCGGAGGCGGTGGAGAGACCCAGTACTTC. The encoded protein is CASSHPGGGGETQYF.

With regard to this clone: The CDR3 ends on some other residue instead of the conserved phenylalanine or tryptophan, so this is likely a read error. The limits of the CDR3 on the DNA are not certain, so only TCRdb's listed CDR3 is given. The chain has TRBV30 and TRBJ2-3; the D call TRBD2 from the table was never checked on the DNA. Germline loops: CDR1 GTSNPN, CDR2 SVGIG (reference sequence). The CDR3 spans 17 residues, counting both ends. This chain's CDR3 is CAWSIMSASGPSFPGGD.

The chain's CDR3 is CASSPPAEQSLWGLDGYTF. The CDR3 DNA reads TGTGCCAGTAGTCCGCCGGCGGAGCAGTCTTTGTGGGGGCTAGATGGCTACACCTTC. The chain uses TRBV19 and TRBJ1-2, with D perhaps matching TRBD1 (6 bases). Between the trimmed V and J ends, which lost 5 bases and 6 bases, there was a span of 31 bases. CDR1 and CDR2 from the germline V gene are LNHDA and SQIVND (reference sequence). The CDR3 covers 19 residues.

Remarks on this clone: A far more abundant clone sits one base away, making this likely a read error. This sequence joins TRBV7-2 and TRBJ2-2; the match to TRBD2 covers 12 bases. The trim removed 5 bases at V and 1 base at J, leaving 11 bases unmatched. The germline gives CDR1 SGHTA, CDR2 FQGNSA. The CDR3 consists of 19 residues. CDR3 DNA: TGTGCCAGCAGCCAAGAGACTAGCGGGAGTAGGCGGAACACCGGGGAGCTGTTTTTT. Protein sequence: CASSQETSGSRRNTGELFF.

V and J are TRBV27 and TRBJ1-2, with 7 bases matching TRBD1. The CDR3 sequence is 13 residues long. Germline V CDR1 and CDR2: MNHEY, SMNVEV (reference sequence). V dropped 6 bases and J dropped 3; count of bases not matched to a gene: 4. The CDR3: CASRPGTDYGYTF. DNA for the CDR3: TGTGCCAGCAGGCCCGGGACAGACTATGGCTACACCTTC.

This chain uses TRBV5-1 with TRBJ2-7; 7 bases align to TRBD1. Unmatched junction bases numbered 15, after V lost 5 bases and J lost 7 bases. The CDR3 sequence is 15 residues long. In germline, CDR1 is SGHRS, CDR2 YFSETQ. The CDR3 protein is CASSPRRGTIGEQYF. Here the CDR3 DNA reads TGCGCCAGCAGTCCCCGCAGGGGGACCATCGGGGAGCAGTACTTC. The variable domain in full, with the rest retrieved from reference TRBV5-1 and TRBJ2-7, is KAGVTQTPRYLIKTRGQQVTLSCSPISGHRSVSWYQQTPGQGLQFLFEYFSETQRNKGNFPGRFSGRQFSNSRSEMNVSTLELGDSALYLCASSPRRGTIGEQYFGPGTRLTVT.

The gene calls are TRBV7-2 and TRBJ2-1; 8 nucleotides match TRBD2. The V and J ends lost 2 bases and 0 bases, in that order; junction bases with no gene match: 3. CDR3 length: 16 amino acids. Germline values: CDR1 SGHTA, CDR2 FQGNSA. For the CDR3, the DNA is TGTGCCAGCAGCTTAATGGCGGGGGGCTCCTACAATGAGCAGTTCTTC. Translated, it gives CASSLMAGGSYNEQFF.

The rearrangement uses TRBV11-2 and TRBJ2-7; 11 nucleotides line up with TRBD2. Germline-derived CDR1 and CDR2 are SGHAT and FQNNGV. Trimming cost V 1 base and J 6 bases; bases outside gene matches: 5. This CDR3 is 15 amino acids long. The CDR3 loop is CASSLASSGRSEQYF. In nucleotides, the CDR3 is TGTGCCAGCAGCTTAGCCTCTAGCGGGAGGAGCGAGCAGTACTTC. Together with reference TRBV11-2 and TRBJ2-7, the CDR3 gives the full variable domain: EAGVAQSPRYKIIEKRQSVAFWCNPISGHATLYWYQQILGQGPKLLIQFQNNGVVDDSQLPKDRFSAERLKGVDSTLKIQPAKLEDSAVYLCASSLASSGRSEQYFGPGTRLTVT.

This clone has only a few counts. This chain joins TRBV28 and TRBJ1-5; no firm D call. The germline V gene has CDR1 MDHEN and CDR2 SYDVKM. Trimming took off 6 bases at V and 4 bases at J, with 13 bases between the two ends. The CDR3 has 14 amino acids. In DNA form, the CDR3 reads TGTGCCAGCAGGCCTTATACAGAGAATCAGCCCCAGCATTTT. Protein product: CASRPYTENQPQHF.

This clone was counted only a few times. The CDR3 is CASSVGGAGERDTQYF. CDR3 DNA: TGTGCCAGCAGCGTAGGGGGAGCGGGAGAAAGAGATACGCAGTATTTT. The chain employs TRBV9 and TRBJ2-3; 8 bases align to TRBD2. The germline V gene has CDR1 SGDLS and CDR2 YYNGEE. V shed 0 bases and J 5 bases; nucleotides not matched to a gene: 8. This CDR3 spans 16 amino acids.

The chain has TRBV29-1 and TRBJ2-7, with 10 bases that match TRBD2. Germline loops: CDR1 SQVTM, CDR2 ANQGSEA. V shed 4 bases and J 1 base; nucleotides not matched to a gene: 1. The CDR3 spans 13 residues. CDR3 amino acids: CSVGTSGSYEQYF. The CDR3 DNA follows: TGCAGCGTTGGGACTAGCGGATCCTACGAGCAGTACTTC.

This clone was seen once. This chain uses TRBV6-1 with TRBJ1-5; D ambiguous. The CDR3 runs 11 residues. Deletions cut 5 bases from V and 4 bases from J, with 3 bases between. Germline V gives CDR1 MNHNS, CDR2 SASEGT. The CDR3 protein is CASSLNQPQHF. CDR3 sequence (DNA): TGTGCCAGCAGTTTAAATCAGCCCCAGCATTTT.

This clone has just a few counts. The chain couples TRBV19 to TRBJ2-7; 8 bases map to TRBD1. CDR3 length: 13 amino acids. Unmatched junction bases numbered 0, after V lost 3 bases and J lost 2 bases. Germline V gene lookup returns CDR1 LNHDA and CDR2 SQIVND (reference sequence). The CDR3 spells CASSMGQAYEQYF. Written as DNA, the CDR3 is TGTGCCAGTAGTATGGGACAGGCCTACGAGCAGTACTTC.

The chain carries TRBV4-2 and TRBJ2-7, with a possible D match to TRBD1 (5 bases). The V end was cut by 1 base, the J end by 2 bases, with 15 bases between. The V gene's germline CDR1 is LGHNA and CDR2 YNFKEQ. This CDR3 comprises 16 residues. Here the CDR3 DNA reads TGTGCCAGCAGCCAAGTTCCAGGGAATGGGACCTACGAGCAGTACTTC. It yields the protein CASSQVPGNGTYEQYF.

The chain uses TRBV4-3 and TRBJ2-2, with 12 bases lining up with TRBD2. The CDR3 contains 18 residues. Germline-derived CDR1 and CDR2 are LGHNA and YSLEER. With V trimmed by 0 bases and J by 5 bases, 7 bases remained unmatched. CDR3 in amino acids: CASSQDSGLAGRTGELFF. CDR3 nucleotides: TGCGCCAGCAGCCAAGATAGCGGACTAGCGGGACGAACCGGGGAGCTGTTTTTT.

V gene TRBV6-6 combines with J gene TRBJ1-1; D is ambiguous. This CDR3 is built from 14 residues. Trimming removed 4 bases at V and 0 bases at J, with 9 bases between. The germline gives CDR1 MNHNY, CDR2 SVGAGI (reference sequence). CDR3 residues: CASSFDYMNTEAFF. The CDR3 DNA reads TGTGCCAGCAGTTTCGATTACATGAACACTGAAGCTTTCTTT.

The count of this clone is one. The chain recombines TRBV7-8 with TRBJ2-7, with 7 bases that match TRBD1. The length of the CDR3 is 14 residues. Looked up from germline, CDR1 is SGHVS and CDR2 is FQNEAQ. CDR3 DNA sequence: TGTGCCAGCAGCCTTGACAGGGTTTCCTGCGAGCAGTACGTC. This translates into CASSLDRVSCEQYV.

The CDR3 sequence is CASRARRTGGSYEQYF. Here the CDR3 DNA reads TGCGCCAGCAGGGCCCGTAGGACAGGGGGCTCCTACGAGCAGTACTTC. V and J are TRBV5-1 and TRBJ2-7, with 10 bases lining up with TRBD1. The CDR3 runs 16 residues. Germline V gene sequence: CDR1 SGHRS, CDR2 YFSETQ. V lost 5 bases to trimming and J lost 0 bases; unmatched junction nucleotides: 8. The whole variable domain, remainder taken from reference TRBV5-1 and TRBJ2-7, is KAGVTQTPRYLIKTRGQQVTLSCSPISGHRSVSWYQQTPGQGLQFLFEYFSETQRNKGNFPGRFSGRQFSNSRSEMNVSTLELGDSALYLCASRARRTGGSYEQYFGPGTRLTVT.

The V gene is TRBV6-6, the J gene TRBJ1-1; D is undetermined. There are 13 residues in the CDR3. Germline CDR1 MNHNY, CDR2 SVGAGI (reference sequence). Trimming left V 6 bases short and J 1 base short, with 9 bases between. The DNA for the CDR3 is TGTGCCAGCAGCTTCACACCGAACACTGAAGCTTTCTTT. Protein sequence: CASSFTPNTEAFF.

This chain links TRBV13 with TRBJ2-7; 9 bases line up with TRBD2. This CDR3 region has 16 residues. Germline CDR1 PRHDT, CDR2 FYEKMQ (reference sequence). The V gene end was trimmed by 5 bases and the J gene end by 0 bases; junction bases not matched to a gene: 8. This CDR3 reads CASSPGGSGSSYEQYV. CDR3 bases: TGTGCCAGCAGCCCCGGTGGTAGCGGGAGCTCCTACGAGCAGTACGTC.

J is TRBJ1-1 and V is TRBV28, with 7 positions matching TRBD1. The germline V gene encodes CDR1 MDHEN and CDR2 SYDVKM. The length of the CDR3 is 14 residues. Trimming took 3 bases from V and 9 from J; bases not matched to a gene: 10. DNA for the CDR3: TGTGCCAGCAGTTTCGGGACAGCCTGGGAAAAAGCTTTCTTT. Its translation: CASSFGTAWEKAFF.

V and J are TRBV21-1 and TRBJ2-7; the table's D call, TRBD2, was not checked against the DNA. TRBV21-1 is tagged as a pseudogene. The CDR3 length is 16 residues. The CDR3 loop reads CASSKCRGAMEYEQYV. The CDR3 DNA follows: TGTGCCAGCAGCAAATGTCGGGGAGCCATGGAGTACGAGCAGTACGTC.